A single sample gave rise to the 16 T cell receptor beta chains below, sequenced in a study of control samples from healthy donors and cancer patients. The table came from immunoSEQ multiplex PCR; TCRdb's copy has only in-frame clones and leaves some out. The sample includes tens of thousands of clones, 94% of them seen just once. Sequencing was carried out using blood. These TCRs come from a man aged 25-45 years in good health.

The V and J genes are TRBV18 and TRBJ1-1; tentatively, D is TRBD1 (5 bases). The germline gives CDR1 KGHSH, CDR2 LQKENI. This CDR3 has 16 residues. The germline V and J ends were trimmed by 4 bases and 5 bases, with 20 bases remaining between them. As DNA, the CDR3 is TGTGCCAGCTCACTGGCCTTATGGGGGGAATGGACTGAAGCTTTCTTT. The encoded protein is CASSLALWGEWTEAFF.

The chain uses TRBV4-3 and TRBJ1-2; no clear D gene. The V end was cut by 4 bases, the J end by 3 bases, with 9 bases between. The length of the CDR3 is 13 residues. Germline V lookup: CDR1 LGHNA, CDR2 YSLEER. The CDR3 region has the DNA TGCGCCAGCAGCCCCCAAAACGACTATGGCTACACCTTC. Protein: CASSPQNDYGYTF.

V and J are TRBV5-1 and TRBJ2-1; tentative D call: TRBD1 (6 bases). The CDR3 consists of 15 residues. Trimming pared 4 bases from V and 0 bases from J, leaving 11 bases between. Germline V gives CDR1 SGHRS, CDR2 YFSETQ. CDR3 protein: CASSPQGSSYNEQFF. The CDR3 DNA sequence: TGCGCCAGCAGCCCTCAGGGGAGCTCCTACAATGAGCAGTTCTTC.

V and J are TRBV4-3 and TRBJ2-1, with a weak D call TRBD2 (5 bases). Germline lookup yields CDR1 LGHNA and CDR2 YSLEER. The CDR3 covers 14 residues. Trimming took off 3 bases at V and 1 base at J, with 7 bases between the two ends. CDR3 loop: CASSQGVSYNEQFF. As DNA, the CDR3 is TGCGCCAGCAGCCAGGGAGTGTCCTACAATGAGCAGTTCTTC.

The chain combines TRBV27 with TRBJ1-2; tentative D call: TRBD1 (6 bases). The V and J ends lost 7 bases and 6 bases respectively, with 18 bases between them. The germline V gene has CDR1 MNHEY and CDR2 SMNVEV (reference sequence). This CDR3 has 14 amino acids. The CDR3 bases are TGTGCCAGCAAAAACCGGGGGGGGGCGGATGGCTACACCTTC. Protein product: CASKNRGGADGYTF.

The chain recombines TRBV7-8 with TRBJ2-7; the match to TRBD2 covers 10 bases. The CDR3 has 16 residues. Germline CDR1 and CDR2: SGHVS and FQNEAQ. J was trimmed by 2 bases and V by 5 bases; bases with no gene match: 9. For the CDR3, the DNA is TGTGCCAGCAGCCCGCCTAGCGGGAGTGGCACCTACGAGCAGTACTTC. Encoded protein: CASSPPSGSGTYEQYF.

The chain has TRBV2 and TRBJ2-5, with D unresolved. The CDR3 sequence is 11 residues long. CDR1 is SNHLY and CDR2 is FYNNEI in the germline V gene. Trimming pared 5 bases from V and 5 bases from J, leaving 6 bases between. CDR3 nucleotides: TGTGCCAGCAGTCCGTCCGAGACCCAGTACTTC. Protein product: CASSPSETQYF.

The chain recombines TRBV3-1 (or the pseudogene TRBV3-2) with TRBJ1-2; TRBD1 aligns across 7 bases. The CDR3 has 15 amino acids. Germline assignment: CDR1 LGHDT and CDR2 YNNKEL (reference sequence). The V gene end was trimmed by 4 bases and the J gene end by 5 bases; junction bases not matched to a gene: 10. The CDR3 region is CASSLDRIQGYGYTF. The CDR3 DNA sequence: TGTGCCAGCAGCCTCGACCGAATACAGGGGTATGGCTACACCTTC.

The V and J genes are TRBV5-1 and TRBJ2-1; possibly TRBD2 for D (6 bases). Trimming left V 4 bases short and J 0 bases short, with 14 bases between. Germline CDR1 and CDR2: SGHRS and YFSETQ. The CDR3 length is 16 residues. The CDR3 here is CASSGGGETSYNEQFF. CDR3 sequence (DNA): TGCGCCAGCAGCGGGGGAGGAGAGACCTCCTACAATGAGCAGTTCTTC. Together with reference TRBV5-1 and TRBJ2-1, the CDR3 gives the full variable domain: KAGVTQTPRYLIKTRGQQVTLSCSPISGHRSVSWYQQTPGQGLQFLFEYFSETQRNKGNFPGRFSGRQFSNSRSEMNVSTLELGDSALYLCASSGGGETSYNEQFFGPGTRLTVL.

The chain joins TRBV4-2 to TRBJ2-1; tentative D call: TRBD1 (5 bases). The CDR3 length is 16 residues. V dropped 0 bases and J dropped 1 base, with 10 bases sitting between them. CDR1 is LGHNA, CDR2 YNFKEQ, per germline. The chain's CDR3 is CASSQDLKGSYNEQFF. The CDR3 DNA is TGTGCCAGCAGCCAAGATCTTAAGGGGTCCTACAATGAGCAGTTCTTC.

This chain joins TRBV6-5 and TRBJ1-3; 7 positions agree with TRBD1. The CDR3 runs 15 residues. Germline CDR1 reads MNHEY; CDR2 reads SVGAGI. Trimming at V came to 6 bases and at J to 1 base, leaving 6 bases not matched to a gene. This chain's CDR3 is CASSAETGSGNTIYF. CDR3 coding DNA: TGTGCCAGCAGCGCCGAGACAGGGTCTGGAAACACCATATATTTT.

The rearrangement uses TRBV5-8 and TRBJ2-4; D possibly corresponds to TRBD2 (6 bases). Per the germline V gene, CDR1 is SGHTS and CDR2 is YDEGEE. With 2 bases removed from V and 7 bases from J, the gap between germline ends came to 10 bases. The CDR3 contains 13 residues. This CDR3 reads CASSLRGRNIQYF. Here the CDR3 DNA reads TGTGCCAGCAGCTTAAGAGGGAGGAACATTCAGTACTTC. The whole variable domain, remainder taken from reference TRBV5-8 and TRBJ2-4, is EAGVTQSPTHLIKTRGQQATLRCSPISGHTSVYWYQQALGLGLQFLLWYDEGEERNRGNFPPRFSGRQFPNYSSELNVNALELEDSALYLCASSLRGRNIQYFGAGTRLSVL.

The chain recombines TRBV25-1 with TRBJ1-2; D is perhaps TRBD1 (6 bases). The V gene lost 2 bases and the J gene lost 8 bases, with 12 bases spanning the gap. The CDR3 runs 13 residues. Germline V gene data show CDR1 as MGHDK and CDR2 as SYGVNS. The CDR3 sequence: CASSEPGAAGYTF. The CDR3, as DNA: TGTGCCAGCAGTGAACCGGGGGCGGCGGGCTACACCTTC.

The chain couples TRBV28 to TRBJ2-3, with 8 bases matching TRBD1. This CDR3 is 14 amino acids long. Per the germline V gene, CDR1 is MDHEN and CDR2 is SYDVKM. The V segment lost 4 bases and the J segment 5 bases; nucleotides outside the gene matches: 5. CDR3 bases: TGTGCCAGCAGTTCGGGACAGGTCGGAGATACGCAGTATTTT. Residues: CASSSGQVGDTQYF.

J is TRBJ2-1 and V is TRBV6-1, with 10 bases that match TRBD1. Losses at the gene ends were 2 bases for V and 7 bases for J; bases not matched to a gene: 5. CDR3 length equals 15 residues. CDR1 and CDR2 from the germline V gene are MNHNS and SASEGT. The CDR3 loop reads CASSESGTGVNEQFF. CDR3 in DNA: TGTGCCAGCAGTGAAAGTGGGACAGGGGTAAATGAGCAGTTCTTC.

This clone appeared a single time. V gene TRBV18 combines with J gene TRBJ1-1; D might be TRBD1 (6 bases). Trimming shortened V by 0 bases and J by 1 base, and 12 bases separated the two germline ends. The CDR3 extends over 16 amino acids. Per the germline V gene, CDR1 is KGHSH and CDR2 is LQKENI. DNA of the CDR3: TGTGCCAGCTCACCACCTGTGGGGGCTAGGAACACTGAAGCTTTCTTT. Its translation: CASSPPVGARNTEAFF.